The entry below describes one T cell receptor beta chain. Repertoires were generated with immunoSEQ multiplex PCR, while TCRdb's copy carries only in-frame clones and drops some. The sample shows about 36,000 clones, around four fifths of them seen only once. This record comes from a study of blood T cell repertoires in COVID-19. Across the study: Material from acute and convalescent COVID-19 was sourced from the United States, Italy and Spain. The cDNA or gDNA used as material had been derived from T cells, B-cell-depleted T cells, or PBMCs.

The germline V gene encodes CDR1 SEHNR and CDR2 FQNEAQ (reference sequence). Deletions cut 0 bases from V and 15 bases from J, with 12 bases between. The CDR3 spans 12 residues. V usage is TRBV7-9 and J usage is TRBJ2-1; D not certain. Source material: peripheral blood. The sequence derives from a man aged 55 to 70 with acute or convalescent COVID-19. The CDR3 sequence is CASSLAFEYPFF. CDR3 DNA: TGTGCCAGCAGCTTAGCTTTCGAGTACCCGTTCTTC.